The present entry profiles one TCR beta chain with its context. Antigen specificity is unknown. RNA transcripts provided the source from which TCR beta CDR3 regions were amplified. The HTBI primer set drove a first-round RT-PCR of the TCR CDR3. Via MiXCR, TCRdb re-called the multiplex PCR reads, giving one row per CDR3 protein. The table has about 400,000 distinct CDR3 sequences, about 15% seen once. These data come from a study of T cells in Graves' hyperthyroidism and ophthalmopathy. In the study overall: Peripheral blood specimens were obtained at initial diagnosis, prior to any treatment. General observations from the study: Most clonotypes expanded in thyroid above 0.001 were likewise present in blood.

The trim removed 7 bases at V and 2 bases at J, leaving 2 bases unmatched. Germline values: CDR1 SQVTM, CDR2 ANQGSEA. The length of the CDR3 is 11 residues. Hyperthyroidism had been newly diagnosed in patients aged 18 to 65, and its duration was under 2 months. The sequenced sample was blood. This clonotype was sampled from a woman aged 25 to 39 with Graves' hyperthyroidism. The V gene is TRBV29-1, the J gene TRBJ2-7; TRBD1 matches 7 bases. CDR3: CSAGTAYEQYF. CDR3 sequence (DNA): TGCAGCGCGGGGACAGCCTACGAGCAGTACTTC.